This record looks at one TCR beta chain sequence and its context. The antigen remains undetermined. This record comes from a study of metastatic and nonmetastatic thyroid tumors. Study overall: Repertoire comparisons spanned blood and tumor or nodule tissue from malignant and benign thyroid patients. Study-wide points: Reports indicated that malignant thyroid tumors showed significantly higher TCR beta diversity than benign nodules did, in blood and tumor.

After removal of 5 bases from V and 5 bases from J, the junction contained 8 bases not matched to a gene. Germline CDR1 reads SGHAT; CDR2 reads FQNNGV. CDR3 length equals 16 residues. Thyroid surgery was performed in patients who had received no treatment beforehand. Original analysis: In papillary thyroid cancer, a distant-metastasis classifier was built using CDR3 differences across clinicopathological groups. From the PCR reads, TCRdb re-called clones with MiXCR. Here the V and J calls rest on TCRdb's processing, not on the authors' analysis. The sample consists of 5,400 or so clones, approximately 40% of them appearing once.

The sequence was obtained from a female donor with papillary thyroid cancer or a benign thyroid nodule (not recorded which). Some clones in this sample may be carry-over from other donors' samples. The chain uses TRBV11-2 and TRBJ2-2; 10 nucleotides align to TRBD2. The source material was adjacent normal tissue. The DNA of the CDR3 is TGTGCCAGCAGCCAGAAAGCGGGAGGGACGACCGGGGAGCTGTTTTTT. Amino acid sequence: CASSQKAGGTTGELFF.